Here is one T cell receptor (beta chain) with its context. Its cognate antigen is unknown. The data originate from a study of memory CD8 T cells in hepatitis C reinfection. Findings and caveats of the study: With five donors, public clonotype conclusions could not be definitive.

Produced via immunoSEQ multiplex PCR; TCRdb's table is partial and in-frame only. The repertoire includes over 50,000 clones, under 90% of them detected once, and approximately 1% sits in the top ten. Germline V lookup: CDR1 SGHRS, CDR2 YFSETQ. Trimming removed 2 bases from V and 3 bases from J; junction bases left unmatched: 4. There are 15 residues in the CDR3. Time point specified: pre-reinfection, 55 to 20 weeks before reinfection detection. TCR sequencing was done directly ex vivo on sorted cells, without expansion in vitro. The Montreal HEPCO cohort supplied donors who inject drugs. This TCR was recovered from a man between 18 and 29 years old with hepatitis C virus infection. The specimen sequenced was naive CD8+ T cells sorted from blood. The chain is built from TRBV5-1 and TRBJ2-1; TRBD1 matches 8 bases. The CDR3 DNA reads as TGCGCCAGCAGCTTAACAGGGGGGATCTACAATGAGCAGTTCTTC. Translated: CASSLTGGIYNEQFF.